Sequencing of this TCR beta chain was carried out in a study of cytomegalovirus exposure and HLA in healthy donors. V lost 6 bases to trimming and J lost 7 bases; unmatched junction nucleotides: 13. Germline CDR1 is MRHNA and CDR2 is SNTAGT. The CDR3 consists of 16 residues. PCR used 60 Vbeta primers and 13 Jbeta primers. Libraries were prepared by immunoSEQ multiplex PCR; TCRdb keeps only in-frame clonotypes and omits some of them. The sample lists more than 150,000 clones, 76% seen once, with roughly 1.5% in the top ten. The rearrangement joins TRBV6-4 to TRBJ1-2, with 11 nucleotides matching TRBD1. The sequencing sample was made of PBMCs. This TCR was recovered from a young man in good health and CMV-seronegative. CDR3 region: CASSPKLGQGAFGYTF. The CDR3, as DNA: TGTGCCAGCAGCCCCAAATTAGGACAGGGGGCGTTTGGCTACACCTTC.